These 9 T cell receptor beta chains were all obtained from the same sample, sequenced in a study of shared clonotypes between healthy human individuals. Profiled with immunoSEQ multiplex PCR; TCRdb holds only in-frame clones, not every one. The sample holds about 2 million clones; 90% to 95% are singletons and the top ten take under 0.15%. Sequenced: naive CD4+ T cells sorted from blood. Noted subset: CD45RA+ positively selected. These receptors all stem from a man between 18 and 29 years old in good health.

The chain combines TRBV5-6 with TRBJ2-7; D perhaps matches TRBD1 (6 bases). The V end was cut by 4 bases, the J end by 6 bases, with 14 bases between. The germline gives CDR1 SGHDT, CDR2 YYEEEE. The CDR3 length is 13 residues. This CDR3 is CASSATGLVEQYF. CDR3 in DNA: TGTGCCAGCAGCGCGACAGGACTTGTCGAGCAGTACTTC.

The genes are TRBV6-5 and TRBJ2-7; 10 positions agree with TRBD1. The germline CDR1 and CDR2 sequences are MNHEY and SVGAGI. Trimming at V came to 5 bases and at J to 2 bases, leaving 6 bases not matched to a gene. The CDR3 covers 15 residues. CDR3 nucleotide sequence: TGTGCCAGCAGTCAAGACAGGGGGCCAGCCTACGAGCAGTACTTC. Its protein product is CASSQDRGPAYEQYF.

The chain is built from TRBV29-1 and TRBJ2-5; 9 bases map to TRBD2. The CDR3 contains 15 residues. Germline CDR1 is SQVTM and CDR2 is ANQGSEA. J gave up 5 bases and V 8 bases, and 15 bases lay outside the gene matches. The CDR3 DNA follows: TGCAGCTTTATCTCTAGCGGGGCTCTAAGGGAGACCCAGTACTTC. Translating it yields CSFISSGALRETQYF. Looking up the rest from reference TRBV29-1 and TRBJ2-5 gives the full variable domain: SAVISQKPSRDICQRGTSLTIQCQVDSQVTMMFWYRQQPGQSLTLIATANQGSEATYESGFVIDKFPISRPNLTFSTLTVSNMSPEDSSIYLCSFISSGALRETQYFGPGTRLLVL.

V is TRBV6-1 and J is TRBJ2-6; D perhaps matches TRBD1 (5 bases). Trimming removed 0 bases at V and 12 bases at J, with 9 bases between. The CDR3 runs 13 residues. Germline V gives CDR1 MNHNS, CDR2 SASEGT. The CDR3 is CASSEAGVPVLTF. The CDR3 DNA is TGTGCCAGCAGTGAAGCAGGGGTACCCGTCCTGACTTTC.

The V and J genes are TRBV25-1 and TRBJ1-2, with 7 bases matching TRBD1. The CDR3 has 13 amino acids. V lost 6 bases and J lost 5; bases outside the gene matches: 6. CDR1 MGHDK and CDR2 SYGVNS come from the germline V gene. CDR3 loop: CASSLGTAYGYTF. DNA for the CDR3: TGTGCCAGCAGCCTCGGGACAGCTTATGGCTACACCTTC.

J is TRBJ2-3 and V is TRBV9; 7 bases fit TRBD2. The CDR3 is 16 amino acids. Germline V gene data show CDR1 as SGDLS and CDR2 as YYNGEE. V shed 4 bases, J shed 0 bases, and the junction held 8 bases outside the gene matches. DNA of the CDR3: TGTGCCAGCAGCCCTCTAGCGGCTACTAGCACAGATACGCAGTATTTT. Protein sequence: CASSPLAATSTDTQYF.

The chain recombines TRBV11-2 with TRBJ2-5; TRBD1 agrees at 9 bases. The CDR3 spans 15 residues. V dropped 5 bases and J dropped 3; count of bases not matched to a gene: 7. Germline V gives CDR1 SGHAT, CDR2 FQNNGV. The CDR3 coding sequence is TGTGCCAGCAGCAGAAAAACAGGGGGCAAAGAGACCCAGTACTTC. Protein sequence: CASSRKTGGKETQYF.

This chain connects TRBV6-5 to TRBJ1-1, with 9 bases that match TRBD1. CDR1 is MNHEY and CDR2 is SVGAGI in the germline V gene. This CDR3 has 15 residues. With V trimmed by 4 bases and J by 1 base, 4 bases remained unmatched. Here the CDR3 reads CASSLGQGWNTEAFF. The CDR3 DNA reads TGTGCCAGCAGTTTGGGACAGGGATGGAACACTGAAGCTTTCTTT.

The chain carries TRBV30 and TRBJ1-1; a weak D match, TRBD1 (5 bases). Germline CDR1 is GTSNPN and CDR2 is SVGIG (reference sequence). The V gene lost 4 bases and the J gene lost 8 bases, with 11 bases spanning the gap. This CDR3 has 11 residues. The CDR3 DNA reads as TGTGCCTGGACGGGGCGGGAGGAAGCTTTCTTT. Amino acids: CAWTGREEAFF.